This T cell receptor beta chain was observed in a study of Ad26.COV2.S vaccination and SARS-CoV-2 variants. Assay used: immunoSEQ multiplex PCR; TCRdb lists only in-frame clones, some missing. The sample has about 350,000 clones; just over 90% are singletons. The sequencing used peripheral blood, collected after recovery from COVID-19. This receptor was identified in a human donor who had recovered from COVID-19.

DNA for the CDR3: TGCGCCAGCAGCCAAGATCTCTTAGGGTCCTCCTACGAGCAGTACTTC. Translated: CASSQDLLGSSYEQYF. V is TRBV4-1 and J is TRBJ2-7; D not certain. Trimming took 0 bases from V and 0 from J, leaving 12 bases between them. The CDR3 contains 16 residues. The germline gives CDR1 MGHRA, CDR2 YSYEKL.